These 9 T cell receptor beta chains originate from one sample sequenced in a study of T cell responses to AZD1222 COVID-19 vaccine. Profiled with immunoSEQ multiplex PCR; TCRdb holds only in-frame clones, not every one. Of about 200,000 clones in the sample, approximately 93% were seen once. This specimen was peripheral blood, taken 28 days after the second AZD1222 dose. The origin of the receptors is an adult who received the AZD1222 COVID-19 vaccine.

DNA for the CDR3: TGTGCCAGCAGCGTCCAGGACAGGATGAACACTGAAGCTTTCTTT. This encodes CASSVQDRMNTEAFF. The chain combines TRBV9 with TRBJ1-1; 7 nucleotides agree with TRBD1. V lost 2 bases, J lost 0 bases, and 4 bases stayed unmatched. This CDR3 comprises 15 residues. Germline CDR1 and CDR2: SGDLS and YYNGEE.

CDR3 residues: CSVDGRPNTEAFF. CDR3 coding DNA: TGCAGCGTTGACGGGCGGCCGAACACTGAAGCTTTCTTT. The chain links TRBV29-1 to TRBJ1-1; no firm D call. V was cut by 3 bases and J by 1 base, with 9 bases left in between. The CDR3 has 13 residues. Germline V lookup: CDR1 SQVTM, CDR2 ANQGSEA.

The J gene is TRBJ2-3, the V gene TRBV10-3, with D maybe TRBD2 (6 bases). V lost 8 bases to trimming and J lost 6 bases, with 12 bases between them. CDR1 is ENHRY, CDR2 SYGVKD, per germline. The CDR3 sequence is 12 residues long. The DNA for the CDR3 is TGTGCCATCTCAGGGACTGCGGATACGCAGTATTTT. This encodes CAISGTADTQYF.

The rearrangement links TRBV7-9 to TRBJ1-5; D unresolved. Trimming shortened V by 6 bases and J by 11 bases, and 11 bases separated the two germline ends. This CDR3 has 11 amino acids. Germline values: CDR1 SEHNR, CDR2 FQNEAQ (reference sequence). In DNA, the CDR3 is TGTGCCAGCAGTCGCGACCAGGCCCAGCATTTT. It is translated as CASSRDQAQHF.

The chain has TRBV6-5 and TRBJ1-5; tentative D call: TRBD1 (6 bases). From germline, CDR1 is MNHEY and CDR2 SVGAGI. The V and J ends lost 0 bases and 7 bases respectively, with 13 bases between them. The CDR3 is made up of 15 amino acids. CDR3 residues: CASSYSGAAGQPQHF. The CDR3 nucleotides are TGTGCCAGCAGTTACTCGGGGGCCGCGGGGCAGCCCCAGCATTTT.

CDR3 sequence: CAIRTGRDAVFF. For the CDR3, the DNA is TGTGCCATCAGGACAGGGAGAGATGCGGTTTTCTTT. The chain couples TRBV10-3 to TRBJ1-1, with 7 bases aligning to TRBD1. The ends lost 6 bases at V and 13 bases at J; junction bases unmatched: 11. CDR3 length: 12 amino acids. Germline V gene sequence: CDR1 ENHRY, CDR2 SYGVKD.

The V gene is TRBV6-2 or TRBV6-3, the J gene TRBJ2-3, with TRBD2 identical over 9 bases. Germline values: CDR1 MNHEY, CDR2 SVGEGT. V lost 2 bases and J lost 2; bases outside the gene matches: 14. The CDR3 extends over 19 amino acids. The CDR3, as DNA: TGTGCCAGCAGTTACATTCGGGGTAGCGGGGGTCCTCACACAGATACGCAGTATTTT. It translates to CASSYIRGSGGPHTDTQYF.

The CDR3 loop reads CASSKLTGGQPLHF. For the CDR3, the DNA is TGTGCCAGCAGCAAACTGACAGGAGGGCAACCCCTCCACTTT. This chain links TRBV9 with TRBJ1-6; a weak D match, TRBD1 (6 bases). Germline loops: CDR1 SGDLS, CDR2 YYNGEE. The CDR3 sequence is 14 residues long. Trimming stripped 4 bases from V and 12 bases from J, with 17 bases between. Using reference TRBV9 and TRBJ1-6 for the parts outside the CDR3, the full variable domain is DSGVTQTPKHLITATGQRVTLRCSPRSGDLSVYWYQQSLDQGLQFLIQYYNGEERAKGNILERFSAQQFPDLHSELNLSSLELGDSALYFCASSKLTGGQPLHFGNGTRLTVT.

V gene TRBV11-3 combines with J gene TRBJ2-3; weak D call: TRBD2 (5 bases). Germline loops: CDR1 SGHNT, CDR2 YENEEA. This CDR3 region has 14 residues. V gave up 3 bases and J gave up 4 bases, with 11 bases separating them. Written as DNA, the CDR3 is TGTGCCAGCAGCTTCAGCGGTAGCTCAGATACGCAGTATTTT. It translates to CASSFSGSSDTQYF.